Shown below are 10 T cell receptor beta chains from a single sample sequenced in a study of high-grade serous ovarian cancer treatment subgroups (dated by TCRdb to about 2021). Library method: the immunoSEQ multiplex PCR assay. Not all clones reach the TCRdb copy of this immuneACCESS table, which keeps in-frame sequences only. Checked studies attribute under half of the gap to unresolved V genes and leave the rest unexplained. This sample lists about 660 clones; roughly 70% were detected once. The biggest ten clones account for roughly 21% of the sample. Tumor samples were collected prior to definitive surgery or chemotherapy. Sequencing was performed on tumor tissue. These receptors were collected from a human donor with high-grade serous ovarian cancer.

This rearrangement joins TRBV7-9 to TRBJ2-2; TRBD1 matches at 8 bases. Germline CDR1 and CDR2: SEHNR and FQNEAQ (reference sequence). This CDR3 has 16 amino acids. V lost 5 bases, J lost 5 bases, and 10 bases stayed unmatched. CDR3 coding DNA: TGTGCCAGCAGCCGCTTTCAGGGGGCGCTGACCGGGGAGCTGTTTTTT. Translated: CASSRFQGALTGELFF.

J is TRBJ2-1 and V is TRBV7-2; 10 bases fit TRBD1. With 5 bases clipped from V and 9 bases from J, the junction kept 10 bases outside the gene matches. The CDR3 runs to 15 residues. Germline CDR1 reads SGHTA; CDR2 reads FQGNSA. CDR3 coding DNA: TGTGCCAGCAGCGACACCGGGACAGGGGATAGTGAGCAGTTCTTC. Residues: CASSDTGTGDSEQFF. Full variable domain (remainder filled in from reference TRBV7-2 and TRBJ2-1): GAGVSQSPSNKVTEKGKDVELRCDPISGHTALYWYRQSLGQGLEFLIYFQGNSAPDKSGLPSDRFSAERTGGSVSTLTIQRTQQEDSAVYLCASSDTGTGDSEQFFGPGTRLTVL.

V gene TRBV4-3 combines with J gene TRBJ1-4, with a weak D call TRBD1 (6 bases). Germline V gives CDR1 LGHNA, CDR2 YSLEER. V dropped 0 bases and J dropped 7 bases, with 15 bases sitting between them. CDR3 length equals 16 residues. For the CDR3, the DNA is TGCGCCAGCAGCCAAGAGGCCACAGGGCGACGTGAAAAACTGTTTTTT. Its protein product is CASSQEATGRREKLFF.

The chain carries TRBV9 and TRBJ2-1; no firm D call. The V and J ends lost 1 base and 8 bases respectively, with 13 bases between them. Germline assignment: CDR1 SGDLS and CDR2 YYNGEE. CDR3 length: 14 residues. The CDR3 loop reads CASSVNWGLDEQFF. The CDR3 DNA is TGTGCCAGCAGCGTAAACTGGGGTCTCGATGAGCAGTTCTTC. The complete variable domain, with remaining parts taken from reference TRBV9 and TRBJ2-1, reads DSGVTQTPKHLITATGQRVTLRCSPRSGDLSVYWYQQSLDQGLQFLIQYYNGEERAKGNILERFSAQQFPDLHSELNLSSLELGDSALYFCASSVNWGLDEQFFGPGTRLTVL.

This chain uses TRBV25-1 with TRBJ1-4; weak D call: TRBD1 (6 bases). The germline CDR1 and CDR2 sequences are MGHDK and SYGVNS. V lost 5 bases to trimming and J lost 6 bases, with 19 bases between them. This CDR3 contains 16 residues. CDR3 nucleotides: TGTGCCAGCAGTCCATCCATAGGGGGAAGTCATGAAAAACTGTTTTTT. It specifies CASSPSIGGSHEKLFF.

The chain employs TRBV4-3 and TRBJ2-6; perhaps TRBD2 as D (6 bases). This CDR3 comprises 16 residues. Germline V CDR1 and CDR2: LGHNA, YSLEER. V lost 0 bases to trimming and J lost 2 bases, with 8 bases between them. For the CDR3, the DNA is TGCGCCAGCAGCCAAGAAGGAGGGGCTGGGGCCAACGTCCTGACTTTC. Amino acid sequence: CASSQEGGAGANVLTF.

The V gene is TRBV5-4, the J gene TRBJ1-6; D perhaps matches TRBD1 (6 bases). This CDR3 is 15 amino acids long. Germline-derived CDR1 and CDR2 are SGHNT and YYREEE (reference sequence). Trimming pared 4 bases from V and 3 bases from J, leaving 11 bases between. The CDR3 spells CASSTNRVYNSPLHF. CDR3 DNA sequence: TGTGCCAGCAGCACCAACAGGGTCTATAATTCACCCCTCCACTTT.

The rearrangement joins TRBV6-5 to TRBJ2-7; TRBD1 aligns across 12 bases. CDR1 is MNHEY, CDR2 SVGAGI, per germline. The trim removed 7 bases at V and 3 bases at J, leaving 7 bases unmatched. This CDR3 region has 15 residues. CDR3 sequence (DNA): TGTGCCAGCATTACGAGGGACAGGGGGCTCTACGAGCAGTACTTC. This gives the protein CASITRDRGLYEQYF.

The chain links TRBV18 to TRBJ2-6; D uncertain. The length of the CDR3 is 17 residues. Germline lookup yields CDR1 KGHSH and CDR2 LQKENI. V gave up 3 bases and J gave up 0 bases, with 12 bases separating them. The CDR3 here is CASSPRKVLSGANVLTF. The DNA of the CDR3 is TGTGCCAGCTCACCGCGAAAGGTCCTCTCTGGGGCCAACGTCCTGACTTTC.

The chain employs TRBV4-2 and TRBJ2-7; the D gene is possibly TRBD1 (6 bases). The V and J ends lost 1 base and 4 bases respectively, with 14 bases between them. This CDR3 is 15 amino acids long. CDR1 and CDR2 from the germline V gene are LGHNA and YNFKEQ. Written as DNA, the CDR3 is TGTGCCAGCAGCCAAGGTACGGCGGACAGTTACGAGCAGTACTTC. Translation: CASSQGTADSYEQYF.